This T cell receptor beta chain originates from a study of vaccination and CD4 T cells after COVID-19. Background on the study: Post-vaccination specimens were collected at a median of roughly 69 days following dose two (range 14 to 241).

TCRdb reanalysed the PCR reads using MiXCR and keeps one entry per CDR3 protein. Among 30,000 or so distinct CDR3 sequences listed, approximately 53% were seen once. With regard to this clonotype: Antigen unknown.

Sample time point: late sampling 161 to 241 days after vaccination in three convalescent patients. The ends were cut back, 0 bases at V and 4 bases at J, with 18 bases in the middle. Germline V gene lookup returns CDR1 DFQATT and CDR2 SNEGSKA (reference sequence). The length of the CDR3 is 16 residues. The study, taken as a whole, reports: Convalescent patients displayed spike mono-reactivity in 304 of 307 vaccine-specific clones. Convalescent patient numbers were relatively low, with no early post-infection timepoints. SARS-CoV-2-reactive clonotypes rose nonsignificantly, with the median going from approximately 21 to 40.

This receptor was taken from a human donor who had recovered from COVID-19. The material sequenced was CD4+ T cells from blood, taken about 7 months after SARS-CoV-2 vaccination. The chain recombines TRBV20-1 with TRBJ2-5, with D perhaps given as TRBD1 or TRBD2 (6 bases each). CDR3 residues: CSARDLGGGERETQYF. The CDR3 DNA reads TGCAGTGCTAGAGACCTCGGGGGCGGGGAGAGAGAGACCCAGTACTTC.